Following are 2 T cell receptor beta chains from one sample sequenced in a study of T cell responses to AZD1222 COVID-19 vaccine. Repertoires were generated with immunoSEQ multiplex PCR, while TCRdb's copy carries only in-frame clones and drops some. The sample yields 20,000 or so clones, almost 85% seen once. This material consisted of peripheral blood, taken 28 days after the second AZD1222 dose. The source of these receptors is an adult who received the AZD1222 COVID-19 vaccine.

The chain joins TRBV19 to TRBJ1-5; TRBD1 agrees at 8 bases. Germline CDR1 reads LNHDA; CDR2 reads SQIVND (reference sequence). Unmatched junction bases numbered 7, after V lost 1 base and J lost 5 bases. CDR3 length: 16 amino acids. CDR3 nucleotide sequence: TGTGCCAGTAGTATAGGCAGGGGGCGCCAGGATCAGCCCCAGCATTTT. Its translation is CASSIGRGRQDQPQHF.

V usage is TRBV29-1 and J usage is TRBJ2-1, with 9 bases lining up with TRBD2. The ends lost 1 base at V and 4 bases at J; junction bases unmatched: 2. The CDR3 length is 14 residues. Germline V gene sequence: CDR1 SQVTM, CDR2 ANQGSEA. This CDR3 reads CSVEGLAGYNEQFF. CDR3 in DNA: TGCAGCGTTGAAGGGCTAGCGGGATACAATGAGCAGTTCTTC.